This is a list of T cell receptor beta chains from one sample in a study of blood T cell repertoires in COVID-19. The protocol was immunoSEQ multiplex PCR, while the TCRdb copy is restricted to in-frame clones and leaves out a portion. The repertoire holds some 14,000 clones, with 80% to 85% as singletons. The sequenced sample consisted of peripheral blood. The receptor source for this set is an elderly man with active or convalescent COVID-19. CDR3s include the opening cysteine and the closing phenylalanine or tryptophan.

TRBV7-9	TRBJ1-1	CASSLGQTGAFF
TRBV7-2	TRBJ2-3	CASSLAAGGADTQYF
TRBV4-1	TRBJ1-2	CASSQGAEYGYTF
TRBV3-1/TRBV3-2	TRBJ1-2	CASSQGSGSNYGYTF
TRBV5-1	TRBJ1-1	CASSSAGHRNTEAFF
TRBV6-4	TRBJ1-3	CASRRRGPGNTIYF
TRBV6-2/TRBV6-3	TRBJ1-5	CASSQETGYSNQPQHF
TRBV10-3	TRBJ2-3	CAISLYQGLAGDTDTQYF
TRBV3-1/TRBV3-2	TRBJ2-3	CASSRKVRGTDTQYF
TRBV11-1	TRBJ1-2	CASSPGGVVNYGYTF
TRBV4-2	TRBJ2-7	CASSQDAGEHYEQYF
TRBV11-3	TRBJ1-2	CASSLGRDTPNYGYTF
TRBV9	TRBJ1-2	CASSQRHGTGIGSGGYTF
TRBV6-6	TRBJ2-1	CASVRGRGRVDEQFF
TRBV27	TRBJ2-7	CASSFTGFSQQYF
TRBV29-1	TRBJ1-2	CSVGGTGNYGYTF
TRBV2	TRBJ2-7	CASSDQNWDMGIPYEQYF
TRBV6-1	TRBJ1-5	CASSDREEPHQPQHF
TRBV6-5	TRBJ2-7	CASRKVGQGSYEQYF
TRBV10-3	TRBJ2-1	CAISARYEEQFF
TRBV5-1	TRBJ2-2	CASSLDGQGPTGELFF
TRBV7-2	TRBJ2-2	CASSSTSGGGGELFF
TRBV11-2	TRBJ2-2	CASSLGLPTGELFF